A single T cell receptor beta chain is shown here with its context. The antigen is not known. This sample was included in a study of cytomegalovirus exposure and HLA in healthy donors. Findings and caveats of the study: CMV serostatus stood as the only immune exposure information on hand. It was in a later analysis that TCR association rates were seen to vary by HLA locus, highest for DRB1 and lowest for HLA-C. Per a prior analysis, the majority of TCR beta V segments were productive roughly 87% or roughly 30% of the time.

Healthy bone marrow donors formed the donor group. The V and J ends lost 3 bases and 2 bases respectively, with 12 bases between them. The CDR3 loop spans 15 amino acids. Germline V gives CDR1 MRHNA, CDR2 SNTAGT. PCR used 60 Vbeta primers and 13 Jbeta primers. Produced via immunoSEQ multiplex PCR; TCRdb's table is partial and in-frame only. This sample has 100,000 to 150,000 clones, with under 80% found just once. The sequenced sample was PBMCs. The TCR comes from a man in his forties in good health and CMV-seropositive. The chain is built from TRBV6-4 and TRBJ2-3; D possibly corresponds to TRBD1 (6 bases). The DNA for the CDR3 is TGTGCCAGCAGTGAAGAGGACAGTATCACAGATACGCAGTATTTT. It is translated as CASSEEDSITDTQYF.